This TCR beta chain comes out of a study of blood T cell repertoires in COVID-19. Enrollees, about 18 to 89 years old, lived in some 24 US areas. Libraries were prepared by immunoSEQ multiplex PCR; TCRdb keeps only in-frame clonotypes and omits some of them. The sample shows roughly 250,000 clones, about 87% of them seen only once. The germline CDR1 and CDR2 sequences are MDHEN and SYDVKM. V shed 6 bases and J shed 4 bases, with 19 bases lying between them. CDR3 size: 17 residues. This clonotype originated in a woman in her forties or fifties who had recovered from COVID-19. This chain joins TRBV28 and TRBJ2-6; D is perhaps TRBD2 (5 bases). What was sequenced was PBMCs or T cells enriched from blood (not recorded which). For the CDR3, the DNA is TGTGCCAGCAGCCGCCCTCTGAGGGATGCGGGGGCCAACGTCCTGACTTTC. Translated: CASSRPLRDAGANVLTF.